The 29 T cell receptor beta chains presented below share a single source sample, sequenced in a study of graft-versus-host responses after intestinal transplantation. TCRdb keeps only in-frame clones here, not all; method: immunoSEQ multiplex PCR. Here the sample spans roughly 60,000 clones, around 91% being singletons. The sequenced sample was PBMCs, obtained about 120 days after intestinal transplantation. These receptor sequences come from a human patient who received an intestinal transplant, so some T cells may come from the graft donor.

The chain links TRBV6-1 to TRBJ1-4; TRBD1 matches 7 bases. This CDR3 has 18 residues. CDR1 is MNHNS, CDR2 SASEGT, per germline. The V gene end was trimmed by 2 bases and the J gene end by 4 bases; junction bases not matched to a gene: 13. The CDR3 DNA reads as TGTGCCAGCAGTGAATATCTCTTAGGACAGGCGTTTAATGAAAAACTGTTTTTT. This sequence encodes CASSEYLLGQAFNEKLFF.

CDR3 sequence: CAISEPRTGTNTEAFF. The CDR3 DNA reads as TGTGCCATCAGTGAGCCGAGGACAGGCACGAACACTGAAGCTTTCTTT. V is TRBV10-3 and J is TRBJ1-1; 7 nucleotides align to TRBD1. The CDR3 is made up of 16 amino acids. CDR1 is ENHRY and CDR2 is SYGVKD in the germline V gene. V shed 2 bases and J 1 base; nucleotides not matched to a gene: 7.

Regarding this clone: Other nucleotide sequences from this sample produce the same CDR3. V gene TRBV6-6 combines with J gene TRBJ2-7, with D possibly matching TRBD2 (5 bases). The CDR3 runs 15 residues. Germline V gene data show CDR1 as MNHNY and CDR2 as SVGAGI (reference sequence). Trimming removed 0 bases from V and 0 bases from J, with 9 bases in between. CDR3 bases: TGTGCCAGCAGTTACTCGGCCAGCGGCTCCTACGAGCAGTACTTC. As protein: CASSYSASGSYEQYF.

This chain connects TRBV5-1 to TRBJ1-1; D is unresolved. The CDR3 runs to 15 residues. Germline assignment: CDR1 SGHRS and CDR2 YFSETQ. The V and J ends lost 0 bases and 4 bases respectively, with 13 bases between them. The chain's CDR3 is CASSLVNLGSTEAFF. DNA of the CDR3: TGCGCCAGCAGCTTGGTCAATTTAGGGTCCACTGAAGCTTTCTTT.

CDR3 in amino acids: CASSFRGGRGYTF. Written as DNA, the CDR3 is TGTGCCAGCAGCTTCCGGGGGGGACGCGGCTACACCTTC. The chain joins TRBV5-4 to TRBJ1-2, with a possible D match to TRBD1 (5 bases). The CDR3 totals 13 residues. Germline loops: CDR1 SGHNT, CDR2 YYREEE (reference sequence). Trimming left V 2 bases short and J 8 bases short, with 13 bases between.

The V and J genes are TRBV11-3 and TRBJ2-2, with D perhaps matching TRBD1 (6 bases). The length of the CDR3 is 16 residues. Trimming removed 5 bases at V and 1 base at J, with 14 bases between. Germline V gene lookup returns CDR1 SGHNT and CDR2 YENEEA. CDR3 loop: CASSPAPGQNTGELFF. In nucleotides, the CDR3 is TGTGCCAGCAGCCCAGCCCCGGGACAGAACACCGGGGAGCTGTTTTTT.

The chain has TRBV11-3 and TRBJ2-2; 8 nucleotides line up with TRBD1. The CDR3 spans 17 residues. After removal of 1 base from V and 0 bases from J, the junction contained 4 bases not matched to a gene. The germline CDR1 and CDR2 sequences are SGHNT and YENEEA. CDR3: CASSLGQGQANTGELFF. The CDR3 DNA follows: TGTGCCAGCAGCTTAGGCCAGGGACAGGCGAACACCGGGGAGCTGTTTTTT.

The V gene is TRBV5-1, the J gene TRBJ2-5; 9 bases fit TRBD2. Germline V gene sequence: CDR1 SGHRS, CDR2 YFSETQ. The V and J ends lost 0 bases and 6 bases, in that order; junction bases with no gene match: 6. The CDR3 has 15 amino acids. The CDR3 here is CASSLEAGGPQTQYF. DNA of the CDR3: TGCGCCAGCAGCTTGGAGGCGGGGGGGCCGCAGACCCAGTACTTC.

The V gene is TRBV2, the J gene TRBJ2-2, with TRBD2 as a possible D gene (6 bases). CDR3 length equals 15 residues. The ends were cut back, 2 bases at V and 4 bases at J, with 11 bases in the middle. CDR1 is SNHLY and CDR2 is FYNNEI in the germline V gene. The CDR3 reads CASSEREVGTGELFF. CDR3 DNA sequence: TGTGCCAGCAGTGAAAGGGAGGTCGGCACCGGGGAGCTGTTTTTT. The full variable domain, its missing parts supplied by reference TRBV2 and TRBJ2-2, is EPEVTQTPSHQVTQMGQEVILRCVPISNHLYFYWYRQILGQKVEFLVSFYNNEISEKSEIFDDQFSVERPDGSNFTLKIRSTKLEDSAMYFCASSEREVGTGELFFGEGSRLTVL.

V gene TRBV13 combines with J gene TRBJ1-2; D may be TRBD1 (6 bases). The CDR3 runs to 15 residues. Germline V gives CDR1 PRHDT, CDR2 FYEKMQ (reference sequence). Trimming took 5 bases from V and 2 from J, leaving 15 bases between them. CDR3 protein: CASSQIFTGNYGYTF. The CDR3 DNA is TGTGCCAGCAGCCAAATTTTTACAGGGAACTATGGCTACACCTTC.

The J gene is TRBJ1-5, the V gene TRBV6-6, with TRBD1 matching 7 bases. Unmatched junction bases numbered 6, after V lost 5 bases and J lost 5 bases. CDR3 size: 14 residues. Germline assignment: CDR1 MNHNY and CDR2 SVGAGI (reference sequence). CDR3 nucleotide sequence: TGTGCCAGCAGTCCCGGGACAGAGTATCAGCCCCAGCATTTT. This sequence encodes CASSPGTEYQPQHF.

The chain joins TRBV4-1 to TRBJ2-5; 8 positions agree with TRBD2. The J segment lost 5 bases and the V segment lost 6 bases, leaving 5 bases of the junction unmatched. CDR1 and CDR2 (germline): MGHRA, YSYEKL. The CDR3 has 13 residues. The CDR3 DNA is TGCGCCAGCAGTCACGGGAGGGGGGAGACCCAGTACTTC. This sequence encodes CASSHGRGETQYF.

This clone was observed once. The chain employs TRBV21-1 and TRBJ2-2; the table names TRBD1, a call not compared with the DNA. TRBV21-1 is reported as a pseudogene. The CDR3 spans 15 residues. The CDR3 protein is CASSKVPRVSGELFF. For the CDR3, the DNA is TGTGCCAGCAGCAAAGTCCCCAGGGTTTCTGGGGAGCTGTTTTTT.

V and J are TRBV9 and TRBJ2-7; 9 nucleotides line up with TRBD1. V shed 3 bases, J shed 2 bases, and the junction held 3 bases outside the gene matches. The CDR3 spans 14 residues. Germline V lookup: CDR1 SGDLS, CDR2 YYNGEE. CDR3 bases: TGTGCCAGCAGCGCCGACAGGGGGGCCTACGAGCAGTACTTC. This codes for CASSADRGAYEQYF.

The CDR3 region has the DNA TGTGCCAGCTCCGGCGGCTTAGAGCAGTTCTTC. Its protein product is CASSGGLEQFF. The chain couples TRBV6-5 to TRBJ2-1; D uncertain. Germline values: CDR1 MNHEY, CDR2 SVGAGI. Between the trimmed V and J ends, which lost 8 bases and 10 bases, there was a span of 12 bases. The CDR3 totals 11 residues.

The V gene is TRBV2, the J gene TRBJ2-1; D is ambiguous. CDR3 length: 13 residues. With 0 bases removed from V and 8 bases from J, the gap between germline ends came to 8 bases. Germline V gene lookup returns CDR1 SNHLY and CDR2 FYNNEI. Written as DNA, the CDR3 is TGTGCCAGCAGTGAAGCAGAGGACGATGAGCAGTTCTTC. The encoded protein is CASSEAEDDEQFF. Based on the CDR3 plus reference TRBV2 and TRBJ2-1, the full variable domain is EPEVTQTPSHQVTQMGQEVILRCVPISNHLYFYWYRQILGQKVEFLVSFYNNEISEKSEIFDDQFSVERPDGSNFTLKIRSTKLEDSAMYFCASSEAEDDEQFFGPGTRLTVL.

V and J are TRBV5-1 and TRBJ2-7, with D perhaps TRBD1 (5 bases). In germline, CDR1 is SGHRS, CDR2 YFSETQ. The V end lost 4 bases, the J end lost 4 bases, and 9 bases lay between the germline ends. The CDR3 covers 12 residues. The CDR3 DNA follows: TGCGCCAGCAGCAAGACAGCTTACGAGCAGTACTTC. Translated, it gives CASSKTAYEQYF.

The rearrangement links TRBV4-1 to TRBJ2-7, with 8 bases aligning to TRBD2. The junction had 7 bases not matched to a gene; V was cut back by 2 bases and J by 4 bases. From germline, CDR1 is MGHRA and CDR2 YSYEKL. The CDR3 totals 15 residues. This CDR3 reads CASSQSPGLGYEQYF. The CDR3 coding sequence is TGCGCCAGCAGCCAATCCCCGGGACTAGGTTACGAGCAGTACTTC.

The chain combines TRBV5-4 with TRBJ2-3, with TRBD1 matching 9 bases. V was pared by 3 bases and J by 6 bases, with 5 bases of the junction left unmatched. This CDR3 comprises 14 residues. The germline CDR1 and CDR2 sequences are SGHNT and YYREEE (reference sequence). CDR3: CASSWGQGADTQYF. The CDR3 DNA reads TGTGCCAGCAGCTGGGGACAGGGTGCGGATACGCAGTATTTT.

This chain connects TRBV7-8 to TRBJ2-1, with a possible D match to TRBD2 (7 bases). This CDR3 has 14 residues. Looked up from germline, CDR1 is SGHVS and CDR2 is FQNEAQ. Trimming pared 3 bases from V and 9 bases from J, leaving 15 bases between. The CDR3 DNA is TGTGCCAGCAGCTTCGGGGGGCTAGGCAGTGAGCAGTTCTTC. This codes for CASSFGGLGSEQFF.

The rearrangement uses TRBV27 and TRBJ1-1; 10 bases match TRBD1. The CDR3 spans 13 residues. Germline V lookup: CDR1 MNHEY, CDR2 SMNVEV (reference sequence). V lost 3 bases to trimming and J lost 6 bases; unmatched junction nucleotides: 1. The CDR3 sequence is CASSFGTGAEAFF. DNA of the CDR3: TGTGCCAGCAGTTTCGGGACAGGGGCTGAAGCTTTCTTT.

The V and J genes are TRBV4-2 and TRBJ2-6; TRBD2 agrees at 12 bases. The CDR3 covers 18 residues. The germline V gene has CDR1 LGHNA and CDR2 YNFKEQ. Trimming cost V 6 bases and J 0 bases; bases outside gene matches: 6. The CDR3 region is CASSPRLAGDSGANVLTF. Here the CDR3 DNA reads TGTGCCAGCAGTCCAAGACTAGCGGGAGACTCTGGGGCCAACGTCCTGACTTTC.

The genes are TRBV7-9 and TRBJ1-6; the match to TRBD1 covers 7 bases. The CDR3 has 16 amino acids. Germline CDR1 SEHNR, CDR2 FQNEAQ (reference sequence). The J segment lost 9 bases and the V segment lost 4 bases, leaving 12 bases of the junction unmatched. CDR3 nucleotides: TGTGCCAGCAGCTCCCTCCGACAGGGTCGTCCTTCACCCCTCCACTTT. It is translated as CASSSLRQGRPSPLHF.

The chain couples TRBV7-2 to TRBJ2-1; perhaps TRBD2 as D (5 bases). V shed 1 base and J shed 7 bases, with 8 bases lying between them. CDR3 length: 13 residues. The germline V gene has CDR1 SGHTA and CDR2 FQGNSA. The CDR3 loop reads CASSLEAENEQFF. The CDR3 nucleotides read TGTGCCAGCAGCTTAGAAGCGGAAAATGAGCAGTTCTTC.

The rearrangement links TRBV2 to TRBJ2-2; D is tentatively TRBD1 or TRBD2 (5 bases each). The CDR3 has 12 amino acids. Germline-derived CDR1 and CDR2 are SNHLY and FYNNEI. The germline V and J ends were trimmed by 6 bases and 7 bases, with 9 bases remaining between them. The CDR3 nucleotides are TGTGCCAGCAGGGGGGAACTCGGGGAGCTGTTTTTT. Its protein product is CASRGELGELFF.

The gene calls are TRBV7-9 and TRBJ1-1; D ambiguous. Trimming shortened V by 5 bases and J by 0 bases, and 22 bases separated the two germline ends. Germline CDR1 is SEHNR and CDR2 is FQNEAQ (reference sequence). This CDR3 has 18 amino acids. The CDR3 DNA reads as TGTGCCAGCAGCCCGGGAGGCCGGGGAGGCACCATGAACACTGAAGCTTTCTTT. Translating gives CASSPGGRGGTMNTEAFF.

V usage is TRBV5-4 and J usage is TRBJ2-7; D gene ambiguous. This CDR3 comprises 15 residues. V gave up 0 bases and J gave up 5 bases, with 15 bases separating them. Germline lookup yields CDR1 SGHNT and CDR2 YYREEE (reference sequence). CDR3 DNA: TGTGCCAGCAGCTTGGGTCCTGGAGAAAGCCACGAGCAGTACTTC. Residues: CASSLGPGESHEQYF.

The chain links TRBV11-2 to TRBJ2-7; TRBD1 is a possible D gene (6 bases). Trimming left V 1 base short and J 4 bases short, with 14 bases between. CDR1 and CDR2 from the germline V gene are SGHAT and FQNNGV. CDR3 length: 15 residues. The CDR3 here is CASSLVTGSPYEQYF. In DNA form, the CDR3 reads TGTGCCAGCAGCTTAGTCACAGGGAGCCCTTACGAGCAGTACTTC.

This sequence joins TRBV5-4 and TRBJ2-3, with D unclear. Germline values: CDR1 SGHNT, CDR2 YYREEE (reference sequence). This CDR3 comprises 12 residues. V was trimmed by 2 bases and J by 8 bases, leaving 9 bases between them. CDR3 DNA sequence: TGTGCCAGCAGCTTACCACAGTCTACGCAGTATTTT. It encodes CASSLPQSTQYF.